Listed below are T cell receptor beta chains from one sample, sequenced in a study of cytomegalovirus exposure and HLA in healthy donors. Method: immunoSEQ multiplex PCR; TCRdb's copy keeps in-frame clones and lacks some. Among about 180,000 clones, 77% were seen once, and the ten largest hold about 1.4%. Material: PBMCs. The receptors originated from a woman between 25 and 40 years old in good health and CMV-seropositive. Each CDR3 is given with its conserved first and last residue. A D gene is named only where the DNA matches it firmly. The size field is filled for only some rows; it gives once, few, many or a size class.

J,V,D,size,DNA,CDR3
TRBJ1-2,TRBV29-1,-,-,TGCAGCGTTGATATGGGGCTCGGGCAGGCCTATGGCTACACCTTC,CSVDMGLGQAYGYTF
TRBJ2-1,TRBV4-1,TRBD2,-,TGCGCCAGCAGCCTTCGACTAGCGGGAAACAATGAGCAGTTCTTC,CASSLRLAGNNEQFF
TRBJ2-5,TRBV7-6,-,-,TGTGCCAGCAGCTTACCGGGTAGCAGCACCCAAGAGACCCAGTACTTC,CASSLPGSSTQETQYF
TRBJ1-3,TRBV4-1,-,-,TGCGCCAGCAGCCAAGACGGGGGTACAGGTGGAAACACCATATATTTT,CASSQDGGTGGNTIYF
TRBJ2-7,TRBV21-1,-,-,TGTGCCAGCACCGGGTACACACCCTACGAGCAGTACTTC,CASTGYTPYEQYF
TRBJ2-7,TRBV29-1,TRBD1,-,TGCAGCGCTGGGACAGCCTACGAGCAGTACTTC,CSAGTAYEQYF
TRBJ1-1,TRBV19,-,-,TGTGCCAGTAGTAGCCAAACAGGCGTAGGGAACACTGAAGCTTTCTTT,CASSSQTGVGNTEAFF
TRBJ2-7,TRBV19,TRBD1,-,TGTGCCAGTGAAGACAGGGCAACTCTGAACTCCGAGCAGTACTTC,CASEDRATLNSEQYF
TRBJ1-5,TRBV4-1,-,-,TGCGCCAGCAGCCACTCGGAGAGGATTGACAATCAGCCCCAGCATTTT,CASSHSERIDNQPQHF
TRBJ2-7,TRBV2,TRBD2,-,TGTGCCAGCGGCGCGGAACTAGCGTCTACTTACGAGCAGTACTTC,CASGAELASTYEQYF
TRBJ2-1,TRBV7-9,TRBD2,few,TGTGCCAGCAGCAGTAGCGGGAGTATCAATGAGCAGTTCTTC,CASSSSGSINEQFF
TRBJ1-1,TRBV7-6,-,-,TGTGCCAGCAGCTTGGGGGGGGTTGGGTGGAACACTGAAGCTTTCTTT,CASSLGGVGWNTEAFF
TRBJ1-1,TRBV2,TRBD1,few,TGTGCCAGCAGCCCAGTGAGGGGACAGGGCGTGAACACTGAAGCTTTCTTT,CASSPVRGQGVNTEAFF
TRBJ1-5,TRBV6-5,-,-,TGTGCCAGCAGTTATTTAAGAGATCAGCCCCAGCATTTT,CASSYLRDQPQHF
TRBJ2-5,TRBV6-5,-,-,TGTGCCAGCCGGAGATCCCCTCAAGAGACCCAGTACTTC,CASRRSPQETQYF
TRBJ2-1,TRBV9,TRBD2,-,TGTGCCAGCAGCGTAGAGGGCGGGAGTTCGCAGTTCTTC,CASSVEGGSSQFF
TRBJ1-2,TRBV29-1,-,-,TGCAGCGTTGGTACAGCGGAGGGGTTGACGGGGGGTTACACCTTC,CSVGTAEGLTGGYTF
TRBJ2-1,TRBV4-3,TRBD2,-,TGCGCCAGCAGCCAAGATAGGCTAGCGGGACCCTACAATGAGCAGTTCTTC,CASSQDRLAGPYNEQFF
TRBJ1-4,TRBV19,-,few,TGTGCCAGTAGTATAATAGCCCCCGGCGAAAAACTGTTTTTT,CASSIIAPGEKLFF
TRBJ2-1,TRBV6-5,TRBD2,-,TGTGCCAGCAGTTATACGGGAGGGGCCTCCTACAATGAGCAGTTCTTC,CASSYTGGASYNEQFF
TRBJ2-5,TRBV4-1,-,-,TGCGCCAGCAGCCAAGAGTCAGAAGAGACCCAGTACTTC,CASSQESEETQYF
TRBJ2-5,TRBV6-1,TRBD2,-,TGTGCCAGCAATCGCGGGGGGAGGGCAGAGACCCAGTACTTC,CASNRGGRAETQYF
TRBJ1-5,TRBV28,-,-,TGTGCCAGCAGTTACAGGGAGAGCAATCAGCCCCAGCATTTT,CASSYRESNQPQHF
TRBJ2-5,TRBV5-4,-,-,TGTGCCAGCAGCGGAACCGGGACAATAGGAGAGACCCAGTACTTC,CASSGTGTIGETQYF
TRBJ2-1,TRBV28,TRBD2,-,TGTGCCAGCAGTTTGGGACTAGCGGGAGCGAATGAGCAGTTCTTC,CASSLGLAGANEQFF
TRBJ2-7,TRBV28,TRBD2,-,TGTGCCAGCAGTTTGTGGCTAGCGGGGTTCTCCTACGAGCAGTACTTC,CASSLWLAGFSYEQYF
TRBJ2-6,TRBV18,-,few,TGTGCCAGCTCACCACGGGGCCCGACTGGGGCCAACGTCCTGACTTTC,CASSPRGPTGANVLTF
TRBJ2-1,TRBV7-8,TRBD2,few,TGTGCCAGCAGCTCTAGACTAGCGGGAGATAGGAATGAGCAGTTCTTC,CASSSRLAGDRNEQFF